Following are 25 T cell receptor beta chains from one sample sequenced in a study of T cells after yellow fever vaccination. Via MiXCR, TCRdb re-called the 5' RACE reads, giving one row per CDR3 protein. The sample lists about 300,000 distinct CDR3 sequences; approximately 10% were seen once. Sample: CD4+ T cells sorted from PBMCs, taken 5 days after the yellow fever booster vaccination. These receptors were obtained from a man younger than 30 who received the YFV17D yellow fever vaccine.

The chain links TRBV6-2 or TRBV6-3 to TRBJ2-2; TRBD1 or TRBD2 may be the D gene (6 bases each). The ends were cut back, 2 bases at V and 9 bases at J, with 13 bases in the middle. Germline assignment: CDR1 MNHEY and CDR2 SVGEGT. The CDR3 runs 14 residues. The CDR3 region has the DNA TGTGCCAGCAGTTACCCGTCGGGGGCTAGGGAGCTGTTTTTT. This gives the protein CASSYPSGARELFF.

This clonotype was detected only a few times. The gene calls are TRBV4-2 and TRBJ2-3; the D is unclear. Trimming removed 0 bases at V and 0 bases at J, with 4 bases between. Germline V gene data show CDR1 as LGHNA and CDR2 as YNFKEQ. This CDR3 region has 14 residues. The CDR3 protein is CASSQEGSTDTQYF. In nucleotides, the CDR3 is TGTGCCAGCAGCCAAGAGGGCAGCACAGATACGCAGTATTTT.

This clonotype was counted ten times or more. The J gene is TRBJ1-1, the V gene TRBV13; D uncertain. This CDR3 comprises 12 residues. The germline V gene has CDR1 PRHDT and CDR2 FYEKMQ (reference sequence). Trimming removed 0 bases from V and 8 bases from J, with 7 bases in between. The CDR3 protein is CASSLGGPEAFF. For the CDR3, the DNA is TGTGCCAGCAGCTTAGGAGGGCCGGAAGCTTTCTTT.

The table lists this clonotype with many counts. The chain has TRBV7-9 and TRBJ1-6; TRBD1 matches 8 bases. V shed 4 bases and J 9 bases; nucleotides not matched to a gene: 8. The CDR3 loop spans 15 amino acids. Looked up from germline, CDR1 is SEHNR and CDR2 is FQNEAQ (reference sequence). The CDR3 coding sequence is TGTGCCAGCAGCTGGGGGACAGGTGTGGCTTCACCCCTCCACTTT. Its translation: CASSWGTGVASPLHF. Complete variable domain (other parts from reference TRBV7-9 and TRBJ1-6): DTGVSQNPRHKITKRGQNVTFRCDPISEHNRLYWYRQTLGQGPEFLTYFQNEAQLEKSRLLSDRFSAERPKGSFSTLEIQRTEQGDSAMYLCASSWGTGVASPLHFGNGTRLTVT.

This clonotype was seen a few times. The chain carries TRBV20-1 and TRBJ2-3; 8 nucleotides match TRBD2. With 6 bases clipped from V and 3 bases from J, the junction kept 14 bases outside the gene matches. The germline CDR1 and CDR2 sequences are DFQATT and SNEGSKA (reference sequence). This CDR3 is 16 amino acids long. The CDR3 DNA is TGCAGTGCCAAGAGTTTTTCGGGGGGGGCGACAGATACGCAGTATTTT. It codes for CSAKSFSGGATDTQYF.

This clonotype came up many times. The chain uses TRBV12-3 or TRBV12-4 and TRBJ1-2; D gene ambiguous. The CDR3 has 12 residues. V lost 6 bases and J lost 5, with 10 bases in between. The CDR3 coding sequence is TGTGCCAGCAGCCCGGGATCTTATGGCTACACCTTC. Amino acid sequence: CASSPGSYGYTF.

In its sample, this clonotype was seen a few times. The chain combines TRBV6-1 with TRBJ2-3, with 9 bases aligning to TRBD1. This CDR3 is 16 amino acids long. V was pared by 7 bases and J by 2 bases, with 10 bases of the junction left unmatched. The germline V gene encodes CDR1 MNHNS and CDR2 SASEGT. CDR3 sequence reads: CASTHPGTGITDTQYF. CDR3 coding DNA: TGTGCCAGCACTCATCCGGGGACAGGGATCACAGATACGCAGTATTTT.

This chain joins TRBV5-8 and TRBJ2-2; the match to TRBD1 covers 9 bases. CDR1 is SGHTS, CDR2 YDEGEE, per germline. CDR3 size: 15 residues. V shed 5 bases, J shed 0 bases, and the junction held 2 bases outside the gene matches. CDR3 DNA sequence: TGTGCCAGCAGAGGACAGGGGACGAACACCGGGGAGCTGTTTTTT. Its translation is CASRGQGTNTGELFF.

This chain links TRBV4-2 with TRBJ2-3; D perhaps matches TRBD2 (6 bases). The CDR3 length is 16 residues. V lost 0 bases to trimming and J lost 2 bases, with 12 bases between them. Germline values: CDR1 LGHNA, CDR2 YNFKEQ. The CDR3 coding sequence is TGTGCCAGCAGCCAAGATGGAGGGTTGGTCACAGATACGCAGTATTTT. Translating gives CASSQDGGLVTDTQYF.

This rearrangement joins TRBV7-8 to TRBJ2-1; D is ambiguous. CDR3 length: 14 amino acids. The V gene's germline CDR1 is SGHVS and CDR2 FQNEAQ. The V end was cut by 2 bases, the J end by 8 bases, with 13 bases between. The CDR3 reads CASSLREGTDEQFF. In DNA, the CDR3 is TGTGCCAGCAGCTTACGAGAAGGTACAGATGAGCAGTTCTTC.

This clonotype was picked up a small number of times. The chain's CDR3 is CASSSMGSTGISEQYF. The CDR3 DNA follows: TGTGCCAGCAGTTCTATGGGTTCGACAGGGATCTCCGAGCAGTACTTC. The chain combines TRBV27 with TRBJ2-7, with 7 bases identical to TRBD1. The V segment lost 4 bases and the J segment 6 bases; nucleotides outside the gene matches: 15. This CDR3 has 16 residues. Germline-derived CDR1 and CDR2 are MNHEY and SMNVEV (reference sequence).

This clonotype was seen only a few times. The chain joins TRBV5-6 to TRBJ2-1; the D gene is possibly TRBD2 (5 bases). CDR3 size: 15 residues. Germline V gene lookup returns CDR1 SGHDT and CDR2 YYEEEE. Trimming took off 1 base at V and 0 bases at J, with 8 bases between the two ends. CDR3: CASSLPGSSYNEQFF. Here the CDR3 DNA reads TGTGCCAGCAGCTTGCCGGGGAGCTCCTACAATGAGCAGTTCTTC.

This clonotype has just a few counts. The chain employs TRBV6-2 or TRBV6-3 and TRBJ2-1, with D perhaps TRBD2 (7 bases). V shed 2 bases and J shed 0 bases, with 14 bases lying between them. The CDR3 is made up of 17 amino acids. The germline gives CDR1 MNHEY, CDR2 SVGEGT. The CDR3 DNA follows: TGTGCCAGCAGTTACGGCGGGGGCCTGAGCTCCTACAATGAGCAGTTCTTC. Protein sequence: CASSYGGGLSSYNEQFF.

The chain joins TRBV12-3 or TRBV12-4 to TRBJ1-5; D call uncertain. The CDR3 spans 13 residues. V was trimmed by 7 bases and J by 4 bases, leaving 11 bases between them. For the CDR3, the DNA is TGTGCCAGCACCAGAGAGGGAAATCAGCCCCAGCATTTT. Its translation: CASTREGNQPQHF.

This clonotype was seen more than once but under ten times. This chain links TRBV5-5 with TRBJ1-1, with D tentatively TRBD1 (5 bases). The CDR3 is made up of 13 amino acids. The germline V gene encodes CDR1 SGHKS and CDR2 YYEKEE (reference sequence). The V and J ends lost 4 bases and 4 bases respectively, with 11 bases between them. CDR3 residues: CASSALQGTEAFF. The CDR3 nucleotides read TGTGCCAGCAGCGCCCTTCAGGGCACTGAAGCTTTCTTT.

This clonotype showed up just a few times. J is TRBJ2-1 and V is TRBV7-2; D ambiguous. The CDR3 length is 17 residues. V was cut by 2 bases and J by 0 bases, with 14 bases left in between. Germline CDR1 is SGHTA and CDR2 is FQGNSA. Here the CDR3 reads CASSLSFSSASYNEQFF. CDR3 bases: TGTGCCAGCAGCTTAAGTTTTTCGTCAGCCTCCTACAATGAGCAGTTCTTC. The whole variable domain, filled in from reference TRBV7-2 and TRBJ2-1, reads GAGVSQSPSNKVTEKGKDVELRCDPISGHTALYWYRQSLGQGLEFLIYFQGNSAPDKSGLPSDRFSAERTGGSVSTLTIQRTQQEDSAVYLCASSLSFSSASYNEQFFGPGTRLTVL.

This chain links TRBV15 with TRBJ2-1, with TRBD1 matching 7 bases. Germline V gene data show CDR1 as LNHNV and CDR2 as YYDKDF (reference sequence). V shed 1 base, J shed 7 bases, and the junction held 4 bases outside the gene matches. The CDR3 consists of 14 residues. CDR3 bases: TGTGCCACCAGCAGAGGGGGACAGAGGAATGAGCAGTTCTTC. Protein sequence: CATSRGGQRNEQFF.

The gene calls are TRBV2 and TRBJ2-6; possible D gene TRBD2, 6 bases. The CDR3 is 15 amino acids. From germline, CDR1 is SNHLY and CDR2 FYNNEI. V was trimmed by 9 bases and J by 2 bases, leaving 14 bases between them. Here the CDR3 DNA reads TGTGCCAGTGGAGGACGGGGGACTGGGGCCAACGTCCTGACTTTC. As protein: CASGGRGTGANVLTF. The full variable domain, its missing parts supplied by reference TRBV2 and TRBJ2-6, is EPEVTQTPSHQVTQMGQEVILRCVPISNHLYFYWYRQILGQKVEFLVSFYNNEISEKSEIFDDQFSVERPDGSNFTLKIRSTKLEDSAMYFCASGGRGTGANVLTFGAGSRLTVL.

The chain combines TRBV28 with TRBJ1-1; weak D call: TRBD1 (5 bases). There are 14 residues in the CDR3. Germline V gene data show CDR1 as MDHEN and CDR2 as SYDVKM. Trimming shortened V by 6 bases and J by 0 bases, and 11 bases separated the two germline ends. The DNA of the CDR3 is TGTGCCAGCAGCTCCACAGGAATGAACACTGAAGCTTTCTTT. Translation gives CASSSTGMNTEAFF.

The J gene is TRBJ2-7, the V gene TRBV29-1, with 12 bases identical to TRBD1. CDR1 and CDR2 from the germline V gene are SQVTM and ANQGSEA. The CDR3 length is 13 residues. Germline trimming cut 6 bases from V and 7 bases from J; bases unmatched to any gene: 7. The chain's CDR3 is CSVWDRGLGEQYF. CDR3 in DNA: TGCAGCGTATGGGACAGGGGGCTTGGAGAGCAGTACTTC.

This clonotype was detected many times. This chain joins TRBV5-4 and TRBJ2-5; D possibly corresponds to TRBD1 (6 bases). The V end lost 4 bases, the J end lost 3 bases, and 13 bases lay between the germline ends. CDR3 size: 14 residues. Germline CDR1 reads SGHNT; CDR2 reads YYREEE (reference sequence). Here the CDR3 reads CASSTGTDEETQYF. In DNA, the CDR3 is TGTGCCAGCAGCACAGGGACGGACGAAGAGACCCAGTACTTC.

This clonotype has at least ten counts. In DNA, the CDR3 is TGTGCCAGCGGGGTGGACATGAACACTGAAGCTTTCTTT. Amino acids: CASGVDMNTEAFF. The J gene is TRBJ1-1, the V gene TRBV6-4, with D possibly matching TRBD1 (5 bases). Germline V lookup: CDR1 MRHNA, CDR2 SNTAGT. The CDR3 is 13 amino acids. Trimming removed 8 bases at V and 0 bases at J, with 10 bases between.

CDR3 protein: CASSYSRMADTQYF. The CDR3 nucleotides read TGTGCCAGCAGTTACTCCCGGATGGCAGATACGCAGTATTTT. The V and J genes are TRBV6-2 or TRBV6-3 and TRBJ2-3; D gene ambiguous. The germline V gene encodes CDR1 MNHEY and CDR2 SVGEGT. V lost 0 bases, J lost 4 bases, and 8 bases lay in between. The CDR3 loop spans 14 amino acids.

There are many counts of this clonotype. CDR3 region: CASSPTSRGGGRTQYF. CDR3 coding DNA: TGTGCCAGCAGCCCGACATCGCGGGGTGGTGGTAGGACCCAGTACTTC. The rearrangement joins TRBV7-2 to TRBJ2-5, with D perhaps matching TRBD2 (6 bases). The V gene lost 5 bases and the J gene lost 7 bases, with 23 bases spanning the gap. The CDR3 runs to 16 residues. Germline V gives CDR1 SGHTA, CDR2 FQGNSA.

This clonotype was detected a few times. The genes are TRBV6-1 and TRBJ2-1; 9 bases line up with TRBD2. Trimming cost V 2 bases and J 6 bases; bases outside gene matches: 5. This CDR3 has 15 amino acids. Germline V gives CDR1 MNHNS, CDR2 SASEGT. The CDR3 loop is CASSERSGGINEQFF. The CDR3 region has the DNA TGTGCCAGCAGTGAAAGGAGCGGGGGGATCAATGAGCAGTTCTTC.